Listed here are 26 T cell receptor beta chains from one sample, sequenced in a study of blood T cells in healthy people across ages (dated by TCRdb to 2014 to 2015). The library came from 5' RACE. The reads were generated on an Illumina HiSeq 2500. The second PCR ran for about 6 to 11 cycles and used a J-beta primer mix along with a sample-barcoded 5' primer. The raw public data were reprocessed by TCRdb itself: fastp quality trimming at Q25, MiXCR clonotype calling, in-frame beta chains only. Every distinct CDR3 protein forms one entry, paired with its most common genes and DNA. Counted in this sample were some 1.5 million distinct CDR3 sequences; roughly 30% of them appeared once. The top ten clones comprise more than 6% of the sample. The sequenced sample was blood. These receptors all come from a woman in her twenties or thirties in good health.

V usage is TRBV7-4 and J usage is TRBJ2-7; the match to TRBD1 covers 7 bases. V gave up 8 bases and J gave up 1 base; unmatched junction bases: 14. This CDR3 comprises 16 residues. Germline V gene lookup returns CDR1 SGHVT and CDR2 SQSDAQ. The CDR3 is CASGSPLGDRSYEQYF. CDR3 DNA sequence: TGTGCCAGCGGCTCGCCTCTTGGGGACAGATCCTACGAGCAGTACTTC. Complete variable domain (other parts from reference TRBV7-4 and TRBJ2-7): GAGVSQSPRYKVAKRGRDVALRCDSISGHVTLYWYRQTLGQGSEVLTYSQSDAQRDKSGRPSGRFSAERPERSVSTLKIQRTEQGDSAVYLCASGSPLGDRSYEQYFGPGTRLTVT.

The chain is built from TRBV12-3 or TRBV12-4 and TRBJ1-5; possible D gene TRBD1, 5 bases. The V end lost 5 bases, the J end lost 2 bases, and 16 bases lay between the germline ends. This CDR3 has 16 residues. The CDR3 reads CASSLSGTAGNQPQHF. The CDR3 nucleotides are TGTGCCAGCAGTCTCAGCGGGACGGCGGGCAATCAGCCCCAGCATTTT.

This clonotype turned up a few times. V is TRBV5-1 and J is TRBJ2-5; 13 positions agree with TRBD2. The CDR3 is made up of 17 amino acids. J lost 5 bases, V lost 3 bases, and 10 bases had no gene match. Germline V gives CDR1 SGHRS, CDR2 YFSETQ. CDR3 sequence (DNA): TGCGCCAGCAGCTGGGTCGGGACTAGCGGGGCCGGGGAGACCCAGTACTTC. Protein sequence: CASSWVGTSGAGETQYF.

This clonotype was seen repeatedly, ten times or more. The chain recombines TRBV7-6 with TRBJ2-3; 8 bases fit TRBD2. This CDR3 contains 15 residues. Trimming cost V 3 bases and J 1 base; bases outside gene matches: 3. Germline assignment: CDR1 SGHVS and CDR2 FNYEAQ. In DNA form, the CDR3 reads TGTGCCAGCAGCTTGTTGCGGGGGGGCACAGATACGCAGTATTTT. Its protein is CASSLLRGGTDTQYF.

This clonotype came up many times. The rearrangement uses TRBV7-2 and TRBJ2-1, with 8 bases matching TRBD2. Germline V gene sequence: CDR1 SGHTA, CDR2 FQGNSA. Trimming cost V 1 base and J 5 bases; bases outside gene matches: 4. The CDR3 has 15 amino acids. The CDR3 nucleotides read TGTGCCAGCAGCTTAGGACTAGCGCGAAACAATGAGCAGTTCTTC. Protein product: CASSLGLARNNEQFF.

This clonotype has a handful of counts. This rearrangement joins TRBV3-1 to TRBJ2-7, with a tentative D call TRBD1 (6 bases). V was trimmed by 5 bases and J by 6 bases, leaving 11 bases between them. The germline V gene encodes CDR1 LGHDT and CDR2 YNNKEL (reference sequence). CDR3 length: 12 residues. This CDR3 is CASSSEGGEQYF. Here the CDR3 DNA reads TGTGCCAGCAGCTCCGAAGGGGGCGAGCAGTACTTC.

The DNA of the CDR3 is TGTGCCAGCAGCGCATCCGGGACGAAAACGGAACAGTACTTC. This gives the protein CASSASGTKTEQYF. The rearrangement uses TRBV9 and TRBJ2-4; tentatively, D is TRBD1 or TRBD2 (5 bases each). V gave up 3 bases and J gave up 13 bases, with 20 bases separating them. The CDR3 extends over 14 amino acids. The germline V gene encodes CDR1 SGDLS and CDR2 YYNGEE.

This clonotype was observed a few times. The gene calls are TRBV28 and TRBJ2-5, with a weak D call TRBD1 (6 bases). The CDR3 is made up of 19 amino acids. V lost 3 bases, J lost 0 bases, and 23 bases lay in between. Germline V CDR1 and CDR2: MDHEN, SYDVKM. The CDR3, as DNA: TGTGCCAGCAGTTTCACAGGGATTCGTGGCGGCGAATACCAAGAGACCCAGTACTTC. Translating gives CASSFTGIRGGEYQETQYF.

Only a few counts were recorded for this clonotype. The chain has TRBV9 and TRBJ2-1, with 7 bases fitting TRBD2. The J call may be incorrect, as the DNA end agrees better with TRBJ2-7. CDR1 and CDR2 from the germline V gene are SGDLS and YYNGEE. The CDR3 has 16 residues. The CDR3 here is CASSVDPSGSYNEQYF. The CDR3 bases are TGTGCCAGCAGCGTAGATCCTAGCGGATCCTACAATGAGCAGTACTTC.

Ten or more counts support this clonotype. The rearrangement links TRBV12-3 or TRBV12-4 to TRBJ1-2; D is ambiguous. V lost 1 base to trimming and J lost 2 bases, with 11 bases between them. The CDR3 loop spans 15 amino acids. This chain's CDR3 is CASSLVDGQNYGYTF. CDR3 DNA: TGTGCCAGCAGTTTAGTAGACGGTCAGAACTATGGCTACACCTTC.

The chain carries TRBV11-2 and TRBJ2-7; TRBD1 aligns across 7 bases. The DNA matches TRBJ2-5 better at its end, which makes the J call doubtful. The CDR3 covers 12 residues. Per germline, CDR1 SGHAT and CDR2 FQNNGV. CDR3 DNA sequence: TGTGCCAGCAGTATAGGGGGCGCGACCCAGTACTTC. Residues: CASSIGGATQYF.

For this clonotype: The junction shows a germline mismatch at one end, possibly a read error. V gene TRBV10-2 combines with J gene TRBJ1-2; D is undetermined. The CDR3 has 14 residues. Germline CDR1 WSHSY, CDR2 SAAADI. The CDR3 protein is CANSEPLGSYGYTF. The CDR3 nucleotides are TGCGCCAACAGTGAGCCGCTCGGTTCCTATGGCTACACCTTC.

V is TRBV7-2 and J is TRBJ1-4; D is unresolved. Germline lookup yields CDR1 SGHTA and CDR2 FQGNSA. Trimming pared 2 bases from V and 8 bases from J, leaving 12 bases between. The CDR3 is 14 residues long. The CDR3 nucleotides are TGTGCCAGCAGCTTAACATCCCCGGGGGAAAAACTGTTTTTT. Encoded protein: CASSLTSPGEKLFF.

There are a few counts of this clonotype. CDR3 residues: CASSPRGRGGSTDTQYF. The CDR3 DNA sequence: TGTGCCAGCAGCCCCCGAGGGCGGGGGGGCAGCACAGATACGCAGTATTTT. The chain is built from TRBV4-2 and TRBJ2-3; 9 positions agree with TRBD2. The CDR3 extends over 17 amino acids. Germline CDR1 is LGHNA and CDR2 is YNFKEQ. V gave up 4 bases and J gave up 0 bases; unmatched junction bases: 8.

This clonotype was detected ten times or more. V and J are TRBV12-3 or TRBV12-4 and TRBJ1-2, with D unresolved. The CDR3 spans 13 residues. V gave up 3 bases and J gave up 8 bases, with 13 bases separating them. CDR3: CASSFGSRSGYTF. CDR3 DNA: TGTGCCAGCAGTTTTGGGAGTCGGAGCGGCTACACCTTC.

This clonotype has only a few counts. This rearrangement joins TRBV6-1 to TRBJ2-1; the match to TRBD2 covers 11 bases. V lost 2 bases and J lost 9; bases outside the gene matches: 9. This CDR3 is built from 16 residues. Per germline, CDR1 MNHNS and CDR2 SASEGT. CDR3 bases: TGTGCCAGCAGTGAATCCCGTACTAGCGGGAGTGGTGAGCAGTTCTTC. It yields the protein CASSESRTSGSGEQFF.

Concerning this clonotype itself: Being one base from a much bigger clone, this may be a read error. V is TRBV20-1 and J is TRBJ2-7; D may be TRBD1 (6 bases). Trimming took 4 bases from V and 0 from J, leaving 16 bases between them. CDR1 DFQATT and CDR2 SNEGSKA come from the germline V gene (reference sequence). There are 15 residues in the CDR3. As DNA, the CDR3 is TGCAGTGCTACCCAAAAACAGGGAGCCTCCTACGAGCAGTACTTC. Translating gives CSATQKQGASYEQYF.

On this clonotype: A read error is possible here, since a much larger clone lies one base away. This CDR3 is CASGRTSGGYNEQFF. The CDR3 bases are TGTGCCAGCGGGCGAACTAGCGGGGGATACAATGAGCAGTTCTTC. The chain combines TRBV28 with TRBJ2-1; TRBD2 agrees at 11 bases. V lost 8 bases and J lost 4; bases outside the gene matches: 7. This CDR3 spans 15 amino acids. CDR1 and CDR2 (germline): MDHEN, SYDVKM. Full variable domain (remainder filled in from reference TRBV28 and TRBJ2-1): DVKVTQSSRYLVKRTGEKVFLECVQDMDHENMFWYRQDPGLGLRLIYFSYDVKMKEKGDIPEGYSVSREKKERFSLILESASTNQTSMYLCASGRTSGGYNEQFFGPGTRLTVL.

This clonotype was found a few times. The chain has TRBV7-2 and TRBJ2-5; no clear D. This CDR3 has 14 residues. V lost 1 base and J lost 8, with 14 bases in between. Per germline, CDR1 SGHTA and CDR2 FQGNSA. CDR3: CASSLGLVPRTQYF. The CDR3 nucleotides are TGTGCCAGCAGCTTAGGGCTAGTCCCCCGAACCCAGTACTTC.

As regards this clonotype: Without the conserved terminal phenylalanine or tryptophan, this CDR3 likely stems from a read error. The chain couples TRBV4-1 to TRBJ1-4; weak D call: TRBD1 (5 bases). The V gene's germline CDR1 is MGHRA and CDR2 YSYEKL. The CDR3 has 15 residues. V was clipped by 0 bases and J by 8 bases, with 13 bases between them. CDR3 nucleotides: TGCGCCAGCAGCCAAGATATAACCTGGGGGGAAAAACTGTTTATT. It translates to CASSQDITWGEKLFI.

This clonotype was detected many times. The genes are TRBV29-1 and TRBJ2-7; 11 bases fit TRBD2. This CDR3 has 13 residues. V was pared by 4 bases and J by 3 bases, with 2 bases of the junction left unmatched. Germline CDR1 is SQVTM and CDR2 is ANQGSEA. The CDR3 nucleotides read TGCAGCGTTGGAACTAGCGGGAGCTACGAGCAGTACTTC. Protein product: CSVGTSGSYEQYF.

This clonotype was observed many times. V is TRBV4-3 and J is TRBJ2-1, with 9 bases identical to TRBD2. Germline CDR1 LGHNA, CDR2 YSLEER. CDR3 length: 18 amino acids. Trimming removed 1 base from V and 0 bases from J; junction bases left unmatched: 7. The CDR3 sequence is CASSQVGTSRTSYNEQFF. DNA of the CDR3: TGCGCCAGCAGCCAAGTCGGGACTAGCCGGACCTCCTACAATGAGCAGTTCTTC.

A word on this clonotype: Being one base from a much bigger clone, this may be a read error. Lacking the conserved final phenylalanine or tryptophan, this CDR3 likely reflects a read error. This chain uses TRBV3-1 with TRBJ2-5; 8 bases are shared with TRBD2. TRBJ2-7 explains the end of the DNA better; the J call may be wrong. Per germline, CDR1 LGHDT and CDR2 YNNKEL (reference sequence). CDR3 length: 14 residues. CDR3: CASSLGTRSYEQYC. Written as DNA, the CDR3 is TGTGCCAGCAGCCTGGGGACTAGATCCTACGAGCAGTACTGC.

The chain combines TRBV7-6 with TRBJ2-1; 7 nucleotides match TRBD2. V trimming: 5 bases; J trimming: 13 bases; junction bases outside the gene matches: 17. CDR3 length equals 15 residues. The germline CDR1 and CDR2 sequences are SGHVS and FNYEAQ. The CDR3 DNA follows: TGTGCCAGCAGCCCTCCCGGGGAGCGGCGGGAGACCCAGTTCTTC. It codes for CASSPPGERRETQFF.

This clonotype was found a few times. J is TRBJ2-4 and V is TRBV4-3; TRBD1 might be the D (5 bases). The end of the DNA aligns better with TRBJ2-5, so the J call may be wrong. The CDR3 runs to 14 residues. CDR1 LGHNA and CDR2 YSLEER come from the germline V gene. Written as DNA, the CDR3 is TGCGCCAGCAGCCAAGGTTTCAGGGAAGAGACCCAGTACTTC. Its translation: CASSQGFREETQYF.

Of note for this clonotype: Relative to the germline gene, one junction end is altered; a read error may explain this. The chain combines TRBV6-1 with TRBJ2-7; no reliable D call. The germline V gene encodes CDR1 MNHNS and CDR2 SASEGT. The CDR3 is 14 residues long. Here the CDR3 DNA reads TGTGCCAACAGTGAAGGAGTCGGATCCTACGAGCAGTACTTC. It encodes CANSEGVGSYEQYF.